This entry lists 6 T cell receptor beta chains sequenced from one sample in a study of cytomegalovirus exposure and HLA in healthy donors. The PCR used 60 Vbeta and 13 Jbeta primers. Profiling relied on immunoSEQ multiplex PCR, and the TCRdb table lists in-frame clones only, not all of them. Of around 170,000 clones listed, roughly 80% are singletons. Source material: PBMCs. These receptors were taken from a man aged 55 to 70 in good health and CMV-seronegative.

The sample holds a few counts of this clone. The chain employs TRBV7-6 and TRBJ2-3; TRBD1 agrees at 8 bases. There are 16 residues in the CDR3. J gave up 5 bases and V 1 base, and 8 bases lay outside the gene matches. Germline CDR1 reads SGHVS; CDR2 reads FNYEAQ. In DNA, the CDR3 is TGTGCCAGCAGCTTAGGAGGGCAGGGGGCTAGAGATACGCAGTATTTT. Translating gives CASSLGGQGARDTQYF. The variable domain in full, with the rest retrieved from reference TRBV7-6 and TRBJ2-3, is GAGVSQSPRYKVTKRGQDVALRCDPISGHVSLYWYRQALGQGPEFLTYFNYEAQQDKSGLPNDRFSAERPEGSISTLTIQRTEQRDSAMYRCASSLGGQGARDTQYFGPGTRLTVL.

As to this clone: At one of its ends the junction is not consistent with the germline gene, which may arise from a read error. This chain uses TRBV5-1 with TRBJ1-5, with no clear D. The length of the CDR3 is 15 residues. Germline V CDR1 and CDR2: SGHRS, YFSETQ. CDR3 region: CASRPEVDSNQPQNF. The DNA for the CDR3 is TGCGCCAGCAGACCCGAGGTAGATAGCAATCAGCCCCAGAATTTT. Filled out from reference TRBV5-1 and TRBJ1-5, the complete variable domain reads KAGVTQTPRYLIKTRGQQVTLSCSPISGHRSVSWYQQTPGQGLQFLFEYFSETQRNKGNFPGRFSGRQFSNSRSEMNVSTLELGDSALYLCASRPEVDSNQPQNFGDGTRLSIL.

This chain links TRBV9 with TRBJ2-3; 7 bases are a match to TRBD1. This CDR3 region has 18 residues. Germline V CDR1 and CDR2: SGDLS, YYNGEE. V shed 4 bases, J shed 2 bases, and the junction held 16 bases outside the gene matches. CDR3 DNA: TGTGCCAGCAGCCCAACCTTACAGGGGCTCGCCGTCACAGATACGCAGTATTTT. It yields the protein CASSPTLQGLAVTDTQYF.

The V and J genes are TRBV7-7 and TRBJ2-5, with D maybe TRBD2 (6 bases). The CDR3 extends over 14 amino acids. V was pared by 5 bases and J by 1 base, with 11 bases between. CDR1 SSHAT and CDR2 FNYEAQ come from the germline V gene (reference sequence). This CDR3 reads CASSPRTIQETQYF. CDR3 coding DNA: TGTGCCAGCAGCCCGCGGACTATCCAAGAGACCCAGTACTTC. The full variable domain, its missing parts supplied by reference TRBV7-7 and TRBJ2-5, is GAGVSQSPRYKVTKRGQDVTLRCDPISSHATLYWYQQALGQGPEFLTYFNYEAQPDKSGLPSDRFSAERPEGSISTLTIQRTEQRDSAMYRCASSPRTIQETQYFGPGTRLLVL.

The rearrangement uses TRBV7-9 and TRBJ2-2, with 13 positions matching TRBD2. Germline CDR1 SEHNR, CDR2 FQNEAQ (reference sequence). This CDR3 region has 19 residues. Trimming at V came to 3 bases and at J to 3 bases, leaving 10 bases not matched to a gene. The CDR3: CASSLVLEGLAGYTGELFF. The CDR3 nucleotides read TGTGCCAGCAGCTTGGTTCTGGAGGGACTAGCGGGATACACCGGGGAGCTGTTTTTT.

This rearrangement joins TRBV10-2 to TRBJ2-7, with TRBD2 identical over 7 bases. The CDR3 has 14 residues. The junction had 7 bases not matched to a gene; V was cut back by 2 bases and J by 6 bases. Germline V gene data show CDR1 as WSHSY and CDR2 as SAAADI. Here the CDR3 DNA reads TGCGCCAGCAGTGAGGGCAGGGAGGGCGTCGAGCAGTACTTC. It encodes CASSEGREGVEQYF.